This T cell receptor (beta chain) was identified in a study of blood T cell repertoires in COVID-19. Libraries were prepared by immunoSEQ multiplex PCR; TCRdb keeps only in-frame clonotypes and omits some of them. The sample yields a few hundred thousand clones, roughly 86% seen once. The CDR3 is 13 amino acids. V was clipped by 7 bases and J by 6 bases, with 13 bases between them. CDR1 is SGHRS and CDR2 is YFSETQ in the germline V gene. The receptor was isolated from a man in his fifties or sixties with acute or convalescent COVID-19. Sequencing was performed on peripheral blood. The J gene is TRBJ2-2, the V gene TRBV5-1; D perhaps matches TRBD2 (5 bases). This chain's CDR3 is CASGDGEPGELFF. CDR3 bases: TGCGCCAGCGGAGACGGGGAGCCCGGGGAGCTGTTTTTT.